This TCR beta chain emerged from a study of post-analysis software for immune sequencing data. Study-wide findings and caveats: Several TRBV segments were more frequent in patients than controls; TRBV5-6, TRBV5-1 and TRBV20-1 belonged to this group.

cDNA libraries for TCR beta contained unique molecular identifiers. The yield from roughly 1 to 10 million T cells was roughly 500,000 cDNA molecules in total. Each CDR3 protein is one row after TCRdb ran MiXCR on the PCR reads. The table has roughly 430,000 distinct CDR3 sequences, 39% seen once. About this clonotype: No antigen is known for it.

V was pared by 6 bases and J by 4 bases, with 19 bases between. The CDR3 runs to 15 residues. Germline V gene lookup returns CDR1 SQVTM and CDR2 ANQGSEA. Sequences were obtained from blood. This receptor was taken from a girl aged 2-10 years with multiple sclerosis. The chain links TRBV29-1 to TRBJ2-1, with D tentatively TRBD1 or TRBD2 (5 bases each). DNA of the CDR3: TGCAGCGTCGAGGGAATAGCTGGGGGTTACAATGAGCAGTTCTTC. Residues: CSVEGIAGGYNEQFF.